Listed here are 12 T cell receptor beta chains from one sample, sequenced in a study of blood T cells in healthy people across ages. Through a sample-barcoded 5' primer and a J-beta primer mix, a second PCR was run for roughly 6 to 11 cycles. One entry per CDR3 protein results from TCRdb running MiXCR on the 5' RACE reads. Here the sample spans 1,800,000 or so distinct CDR3 sequences, about two fifths being singletons. Specimen: blood. The receptor source for this set is a human donor in good health.

The chain combines TRBV7-2 with TRBJ2-4; 11 nucleotides align to TRBD2. Losses at the gene ends were 5 bases for V and 15 bases for J; bases not matched to a gene: 9. CDR1 SGHTA and CDR2 FQGNSA come from the germline V gene. The CDR3 is 13 amino acids. The chain's CDR3 is CASSLGTSGKGYF. The CDR3 DNA is TGTGCCAGCAGCCTAGGGACTAGCGGCAAGGGGTACTTC.

The chain links TRBV2 to TRBJ1-1; D remains unclear. Deletions cut 1 base from V and 0 bases from J, with 12 bases between. CDR1 is SNHLY and CDR2 is FYNNEI in the germline V gene. CDR3 size: 16 residues. As DNA, the CDR3 is TGTGCCAGCAGTGAAGAAGTGTGGCACTTGAACACTGAAGCTTTCTTT. Protein sequence: CASSEEVWHLNTEAFF.

The chain uses TRBV9 and TRBJ1-1; D is undetermined. V shed 0 bases and J shed 4 bases, with 10 bases lying between them. This CDR3 has 14 residues. The germline V gene has CDR1 SGDLS and CDR2 YYNGEE. As DNA, the CDR3 is TGTGCCAGCAGCGTAGAACCGGCGGGCACTGAAGCTTTCTTT. This translates into CASSVEPAGTEAFF. The whole variable domain, filled in from reference TRBV9 and TRBJ1-1, reads DSGVTQTPKHLITATGQRVTLRCSPRSGDLSVYWYQQSLDQGLQFLIQYYNGEERAKGNILERFSAQQFPDLHSELNLSSLELGDSALYFCASSVEPAGTEAFFGQGTRLTVV.

Only a few counts were recorded for this clonotype. The chain combines TRBV2 with TRBJ1-5; 8 positions match TRBD1. The CDR3 sequence is 15 residues long. Germline V CDR1 and CDR2: SNHLY, FYNNEI. V lost 7 bases to trimming and J lost 3 bases; unmatched junction nucleotides: 8. The CDR3: CASNFDRGNNQPQHF. In nucleotides, the CDR3 is TGTGCCAGCAATTTTGACAGGGGTAACAATCAGCCCCAGCATTTT.

This clonotype was found a few times. V usage is TRBV20-1 and J usage is TRBJ1-4; a weak D match, TRBD1 (6 bases). The CDR3 loop spans 16 amino acids. With 1 base removed from V and 0 bases from J, the gap between germline ends came to 12 bases. Germline values: CDR1 DFQATT, CDR2 SNEGSKA (reference sequence). The CDR3: CSARAKGGTTNEKLFF. CDR3 in DNA: TGCAGTGCTAGAGCGAAAGGGGGGACAACTAATGAAAAACTGTTTTTT.

This clonotype was counted at least ten times. The rearrangement links TRBV6-2 or TRBV6-3 to TRBJ2-1; D remains unclear. The CDR3 runs 13 residues. V lost 8 bases and J 4 bases, leaving 12 bases between the germline ends. CDR1 is MNHEY and CDR2 is SVGEGT in the germline V gene. Here the CDR3 DNA reads TGTGCCAGCTCACCACTTGGGTACAATGAGCAGTTCTTC. It translates to CASSPLGYNEQFF.

This clonotype was found a few times. The CDR3 protein is CSASGELNTEAFF. For the CDR3, the DNA is TGCAGTGCTAGTGGGGAGTTGAACACTGAAGCTTTCTTT. The chain carries TRBV20-1 and TRBJ1-1; D is ambiguous. V lost 3 bases and J 0 bases, leaving 8 bases between the germline ends. The germline V gene has CDR1 DFQATT and CDR2 SNEGSKA (reference sequence). The CDR3 sequence is 13 residues long.

The chain is built from TRBV6-5 and TRBJ1-2; maybe TRBD1 (6 bases). Germline assignment: CDR1 MNHEY and CDR2 SVGAGI. The V end lost 7 bases, the J end lost 0 bases, and 15 bases lay between the germline ends. The CDR3 is made up of 15 amino acids. The CDR3 nucleotides are TGTGCCAGCAAAATAACAGGGACGACTAACTATGGCTACACCTTC. Translated: CASKITGTTNYGYTF.

The table lists this clonotype with many counts. The chain uses TRBV12-3 or TRBV12-4 and TRBJ2-5, with 7 positions matching TRBD2. The V segment lost 2 bases and the J segment 4 bases; nucleotides outside the gene matches: 4. The CDR3 has 14 amino acids. The CDR3 here is CASSLKGGRETQYF. CDR3 bases: TGTGCCAGCAGTTTAAAGGGAGGGCGAGAGACCCAGTACTTC.

This clonotype was counted only a few times. The rearrangement links TRBV9 to TRBJ2-1, with D perhaps assigned TRBD1 or TRBD2 (7 bases each). In germline, CDR1 is SGDLS, CDR2 YYNGEE. This CDR3 has 15 residues. V lost 4 bases, J lost 7 bases, and 18 bases lay in between. The CDR3 spells CASSFRGGLGNEQFF. In nucleotides, the CDR3 is TGTGCCAGCAGCTTCAGGGGGGGCCTAGGAAATGAGCAGTTCTTC.

This clonotype came up many times. The chain has TRBV29-1 and TRBJ1-5; 9 positions agree with TRBD1. V lost 6 bases and J lost 4; bases outside the gene matches: 4. There are 13 residues in the CDR3. The germline gives CDR1 SQVTM, CDR2 ANQGSEA. This chain's CDR3 is CSVVDRGNQPQHF. The DNA of the CDR3 is TGCAGCGTCGTAGACAGGGGGAATCAGCCCCAGCATTTT.

This clonotype appeared a few times. The chain uses TRBV20-1 and TRBJ1-1; D is possibly TRBD1 (6 bases). Germline loops: CDR1 DFQATT, CDR2 SNEGSKA (reference sequence). CDR3 length equals 14 residues. V was clipped by 3 bases and J by 0 bases, with 11 bases between them. In DNA, the CDR3 is TGCAGTGCTAGTTCCGGGACAATGAACACTGAAGCTTTCTTT. It is translated as CSASSGTMNTEAFF.